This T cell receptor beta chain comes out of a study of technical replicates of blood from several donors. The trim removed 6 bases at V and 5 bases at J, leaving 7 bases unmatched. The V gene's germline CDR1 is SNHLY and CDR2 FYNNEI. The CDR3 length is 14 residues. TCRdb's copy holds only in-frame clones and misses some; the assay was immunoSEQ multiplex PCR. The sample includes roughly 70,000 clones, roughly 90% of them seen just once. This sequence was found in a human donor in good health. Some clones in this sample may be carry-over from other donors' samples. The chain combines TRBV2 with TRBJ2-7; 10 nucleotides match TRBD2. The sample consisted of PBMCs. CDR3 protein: CASRLAGKSNEQYF. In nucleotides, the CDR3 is TGTGCCAGCAGACTAGCGGGGAAAAGTAACGAGCAGTACTTC.